The sequence of this T cell receptor beta chain was determined in a study of response to subunit inactivated influenza vaccine. Germline lookup yields CDR1 SGHKS and CDR2 YYEKEE (reference sequence). V was trimmed by 5 bases and J by 7 bases, leaving 19 bases between them. The CDR3 has 15 residues. Concerning this clonotype: What it binds is not known.

Study-wide results and caveats: After each seasonal influenza vaccination, few new T cells are recruited, the authors suggested.

TCRdb used MiXCR to reprocess the RT-PCR reads, holding one entry per CDR3 protein. The top ten hold roughly 12% of the sample, which has 630,000 or so distinct CDR3 sequences, 15% to 19% seen once. The chain has TRBV5-5 and TRBJ2-1, with a tentative D call TRBD1 (6 bases). The sequence came from a man aged 45-60 years who received an inactivated influenza vaccine. This material consisted of PBMCs from blood, taken about 12 days after vaccination. The CDR3 spells CASRPDRHTGNEQFF. Written as DNA, the CDR3 is TGTGCCAGCAGGCCGGACAGACACACGGGGAATGAGCAGTTCTTC.